The 11 T cell receptor beta chains given below trace back to one sample, sequenced in a study of CD8 T cells in Susac syndrome. Random hexamers were used to reverse transcribe an amount of roughly 0.45 to 1 ug RNA. TCRdb itself ran the immunoSEQ multiplex PCR reads through MiXCR, one entry per CDR3 protein. The sample holds about 73,000 distinct CDR3 sequences, about 95% seen once. Sequenced sample: CD8+ T cells from PBMCs. All receptors come from a human donor with multiple sclerosis.

This chain links TRBV29-1 with TRBJ2-1; TRBD1 matches 8 bases. The germline gives CDR1 SQVTM, CDR2 ANQGSEA. With V trimmed by 7 bases and J by 5 bases, 7 bases remained unmatched. This CDR3 comprises 13 residues. The CDR3, as DNA: TGCAGCGCTAGACAGGGGATGAACAATGAGCAGTTCTTC. Translating gives CSARQGMNNEQFF.

This clonotype was counted between two and nine times. This chain connects TRBV2 to TRBJ1-5; no clear D. The V gene lost 1 base and the J gene lost 3 bases, with 13 bases spanning the gap. The germline gives CDR1 SNHLY, CDR2 FYNNEI. This CDR3 comprises 16 residues. CDR3 residues: CASSEGDFGDNQPQHF. CDR3 nucleotides: TGTGCCAGCAGTGAAGGGGATTTTGGGGACAATCAGCCCCAGCATTTT.

This rearrangement joins TRBV4-3 to TRBJ1-4, with D possibly matching TRBD1 (6 bases). This CDR3 has 16 amino acids. CDR1 and CDR2 (germline): LGHNA, YSLEER. V lost 0 bases, J lost 4 bases, and 12 bases lay in between. CDR3 sequence (DNA): TGCGCCAGCAGCCAAGAGGTGGGGGCGGGTAATGAAAAACTGTTTTTT. Protein product: CASSQEVGAGNEKLFF.

The rearrangement joins TRBV14 to TRBJ2-7, with 8 bases aligning to TRBD1. The V segment lost 4 bases and the J segment 6 bases; nucleotides outside the gene matches: 2. The CDR3 sequence is 12 residues long. CDR1 and CDR2 (germline): SGHDN, FVKESK. The CDR3 loop reads CASSPTGAEQYF. The CDR3, as DNA: TGTGCCAGCAGCCCGACAGGGGCCGAGCAGTACTTC.

This rearrangement joins TRBV25-1 to TRBJ2-7; maybe TRBD1 (6 bases). With 4 bases removed from V and 0 bases from J, the gap between germline ends came to 7 bases. The CDR3 spans 13 residues. CDR1 is MGHDK and CDR2 is SYGVNS in the germline V gene. The CDR3 DNA reads as TGTGCCAGCAGTGCGGGACACTCCTACGAGCAGTACTTC. This encodes CASSAGHSYEQYF.

The chain has TRBV6-2 or TRBV6-3 and TRBJ2-4; D may be TRBD2 (6 bases). Germline CDR1 MNHEY, CDR2 SVGEGT. This CDR3 is built from 16 residues. Trimming removed 2 bases at V and 1 base at J, with 12 bases between. CDR3 nucleotide sequence: TGTGCCAGCAGTTACGGTAGTCGGGGGGCCAAAAACATTCAGTACTTC. Amino acids: CASSYGSRGAKNIQYF.

This chain uses TRBV7-6 with TRBJ2-1; the match to TRBD2 covers 8 bases. This CDR3 region has 16 residues. The V segment lost 6 bases and the J segment 6 bases; nucleotides outside the gene matches: 13. Per germline, CDR1 SGHVS and CDR2 FNYEAQ. CDR3 region: CASSLLESGSGNEQFF. The CDR3 DNA follows: TGTGCCAGCAGTCTCCTGGAGAGCGGGAGTGGCAATGAGCAGTTCTTC. The full variable domain, its missing parts supplied by reference TRBV7-6 and TRBJ2-1, is GAGVSQSPRYKVTKRGQDVALRCDPISGHVSLYWYRQALGQGPEFLTYFNYEAQQDKSGLPNDRFSAERPEGSISTLTIQRTEQRDSAMYRCASSLLESGSGNEQFFGPGTRLTVL.

This chain links TRBV19 with TRBJ2-2, with D perhaps TRBD2 (5 bases). In germline, CDR1 is LNHDA, CDR2 SQIVND (reference sequence). The CDR3 has 16 amino acids. V was trimmed by 0 bases and J by 2 bases, leaving 10 bases between them. The CDR3 here is CASSIDRGLNTGELFF. DNA of the CDR3: TGTGCCAGTAGTATAGATCGAGGGCTTAACACCGGGGAGCTGTTTTTT.

V gene TRBV2 combines with J gene TRBJ1-5; 10 positions match TRBD1. From germline, CDR1 is SNHLY and CDR2 FYNNEI. This CDR3 is 15 amino acids long. The V and J ends lost 3 bases and 7 bases, in that order; junction bases with no gene match: 6. The CDR3 spells CASSDDRGRSQPQHF. The DNA of the CDR3 is TGTGCCAGCAGTGATGACAGGGGGCGAAGCCAGCCCCAGCATTTT.

J is TRBJ2-5 and V is TRBV13, with D perhaps matching TRBD1 (7 bases). V was shortened by 5 bases and J by 1 base, with 11 bases between the two germline ends. In germline, CDR1 is PRHDT, CDR2 FYEKMQ (reference sequence). CDR3 length equals 14 residues. DNA of the CDR3: TGTGCCAGCAGCGCGGGACAGTTCCAAGAGACCCAGTACTTC. Its protein product is CASSAGQFQETQYF. Full variable domain (remainder filled in from reference TRBV13 and TRBJ2-5): AAGVIQSPRHLIKEKRETATLKCYPIPRHDTVYWYQQGPGQDPQFLISFYEKMQSDKGSIPDRFSAQQFSDYHSELNMSSLELGDSALYFCASSAGQFQETQYFGPGTRLLVL.

This CDR3 reads CASSLSSMNTEAFF. In DNA, the CDR3 is TGCGCCAGCAGCTTAAGCTCAATGAACACTGAAGCTTTCTTT. This chain joins TRBV5-1 and TRBJ1-1; D not resolved. CDR1 is SGHRS and CDR2 is YFSETQ in the germline V gene. V dropped 2 bases and J dropped 0 bases, with 8 bases sitting between them. The CDR3 consists of 14 residues.